This is a list of T cell receptor beta chains from one sample in a study of shared clonotypes between healthy human individuals. Sequenced by immunoSEQ multiplex PCR; TCRdb stores in-frame clones only, minus some. The sample has 450,000 to 550,000 clones; about four fifths are singletons. Sequenced input: PBMCs. The receptor source for this set is a woman between 35 and 50 years old in good health. Some clones in this sample may be carry-over from other donors' samples. CDR3s include the opening cysteine and the closing phenylalanine or tryptophan. Fields, in order: V gene, clone size, J gene, D gene, CDR3 DNA, CDR3 protein. The D gene is left open where the match is weak. Expanded clones get a size class; other rows say once, few or many, or leave the size out.

>TRBV18|once|TRBJ2-3|NA
TGTGCCAGCCTTCCGACAGGCCCTCGACGCACAGATACGCAGTATTTT
CASLPTGPRRTDTQYF
>TRBV28|NA|TRBJ2-3|NA
TGTGCCAGCACCTTGAGAGGTGTGGATACGCAGTATTTT
CASTLRGVDTQYF
>TRBV7-2|NA|TRBJ2-7|NA
TGTGCCAGCAGCTTAGTATCGGGGACTCCCTCCTACGAGCAGTACTTC
CASSLVSGTPSYEQYF
>TRBV15|NA|TRBJ2-1|NA
TGTGCCACCAGCAAACCCGGGACTCCGGGGACCCGGTTCTTC
CATSKPGTPGTRFF
>TRBV7-8|NA|TRBJ1-1|NA
TGTGCCAGCAGCTGGGGACCGAACACTGAAGCTTTCTTT
CASSWGPNTEAFF
>TRBV5-3|NA|TRBJ2-1|NA
TGTGCCAGAAGCTCACTAGTCGATGAGCAGTTCTTC
CARSSLVDEQFF
>TRBV9|NA|TRBJ2-7|TRBD2
TGTGCCAGCAGCGTAGTGGCTAGCGGGAGATTGGGCGAGCAGTACTTC
CASSVVASGRLGEQYF
>TRBV2|NA|TRBJ2-7|TRBD2
TGTGCCAGCAGTAACTATGGACTAGCGGGAGTGGGCCACGAGCAGTACTTC
CASSNYGLAGVGHEQYF
>TRBV5-4|NA|TRBJ1-2|NA
TGTGCCAGCAGCTTACGGGGGGTGGTAGGAGGCTACACCTTC
CASSLRGVVGGYTF
>TRBV14|NA|TRBJ2-1|NA
TGTGCCAGCAGCCAAGCAGGAGCCCCCGGTAATGAGCAGTTCTTC
CASSQAGAPGNEQFF
>TRBV19|NA|TRBJ2-3|NA
TGTGCCAGTAGTATGGACGTTGGCGCGGGTACGCAGTATTTT
CASSMDVGAGTQYF
>TRBV11-2|few|TRBJ1-5|TRBD1
TGTGCCAGCAGCCACGGGACAGATATTTCTCAGCCCCAGCATTTT
CASSHGTDISQPQHF
>TRBV2|NA|TRBJ2-3|TRBD1
TGTGCCAGCAGTGAAGGGCAGGGGGGCACAGATACGCAGTATTTT
CASSEGQGGTDTQYF
>TRBV7-9|NA|TRBJ2-2|NA
TGTGCCAGCAGCTTAAGGGGGACCCGGGAGCTGTTTTTT
CASSLRGTRELFF
>TRBV18|NA|TRBJ2-7|NA
TGTGCCAGCTCAGAGGGAGGAACAGGGGTCCGCGAGCAGTACTTC
CASSEGGTGVREQYF
>TRBV18|NA|TRBJ2-1|NA
TGTGCCAGCTCAGTCCGTGGGCCTAGGGACAATGAGCAGTTCTTC
CASSVRGPRDNEQFF
>TRBV28|NA|TRBJ1-3|TRBD1
TGTGCCAGCAGTTTATGGGGGACAGGGGTTAGAAACACCATATATTTT
CASSLWGTGVRNTIYF
>TRBV19|NA|TRBJ2-2|TRBD2
TGTGCCAGTAGTATACAGCGGGAGGTGTCGGCCACCGGGGAGCTGTTTTTT
CASSIQREVSATGELFF
>TRBV28|NA|TRBJ2-1|NA
TGTGCCAGCAGCCGCGGAAGGGTTGGGTCCTACAATGAGCAGTTCTTC
CASSRGRVGSYNEQFF
>TRBV28|NA|TRBJ2-7|NA
TGTGCCAGCAGAACCCCCGGGAGGGGGCTTTACGAGCAGTACTTC
CASRTPGRGLYEQYF
>TRBV5-1|NA|TRBJ2-2|NA
TGCGCCAGCAGCTTGGTTCCGCGGCACGCCGGGGAGCTGTTTTTT
CASSLVPRHAGELFF
>TRBV5-8|NA|TRBJ1-2|TRBD1
TGTGCCAGCAGCCTCCAGGGGGCTGCCTATGGCTACACCTTC
CASSLQGAAYGYTF
>TRBV6-6|NA|TRBJ2-7|TRBD1
TGTGCCAGCAGTTACGGAGGGACAGGGTCCTACGAGCAGTACTTC
CASSYGGTGSYEQYF
>TRBV12-5|many|TRBJ1-1|NA
TGTGCTAGTGGTTTGGGACCGAACACTGAAGCTTTCTTT
CASGLGPNTEAFF
>TRBV19|NA|TRBJ1-4|TRBD1
TGTGCCAGTTCCGGGACAGGGGGGGAATATGAAAAACTGTTTTTT
CASSGTGGEYEKLFF
>TRBV6-4|many|TRBJ2-3|NA
TGTGCCAGCAGTGAGTCGGGAGAGGGAGGAGATACGCAGTATTTT
CASSESGEGGDTQYF
>TRBV7-9|NA|TRBJ2-1|TRBD2
TGTGCCAGCAGCTTTCCGACTAGCGGCAATGAGCAGTTCTTC
CASSFPTSGNEQFF
>TRBV7-7|NA|TRBJ2-1|NA
TGTGCTAGCAGCTTATCGATATCCAATGAGCAGTTCTTC
CASSLSISNEQFF
>TRBV10-3|once|TRBJ2-7|TRBD2
TGTGCCATCAAAGGTAGCCTAGCGGGAGTCTACGAGCAGTACTTC
CAIKGSLAGVYEQYF
>TRBV5-1|NA|TRBJ2-3|TRBD2
TGCGCCAGCAGCTCGACAGTAGCGGGAGGAGGTACAGATACGCAGTATTTT
CASSSTVAGGGTDTQYF
>TRBV28|once|TRBJ2-7|TRBD1
TGTGCCAGCAGTTTATGGCAGGGGGCGTACGAGCAGTACTTC
CASSLWQGAYEQYF
>TRBV18|NA|TRBJ2-5|NA
TGTGCCAGCGGCGACAGAGACCAAGAGACCCAGTACTTC
CASGDRDQETQYF
>TRBV29-1|NA|TRBJ1-3|NA
TGCAGCGTCTCGCACTTTAGCTCTGGAAACACCATATATTTT
CSVSHFSSGNTIYF
>TRBV27|few|TRBJ1-1|NA
TGTGCCAGCGGGGCTCGACATAAGAACACTGAAGCTTTCTTT
CASGARHKNTEAFF
>TRBV5-1|NA|TRBJ1-2|TRBD1
TGCGCCAGCAGGAATGACAGGGAAGCTTCCACTGCCACCTTC
CASRNDREASTATF
>TRBV7-7|NA|TRBJ1-1|NA
TGTGCTAGCAGCCATGACAGAAACACTGAAGCTTTCTTT
CASSHDRNTEAFF
>TRBV9|NA|TRBJ2-1|TRBD1
TGTGCCAGCAGCGTATCGGACAGGATGAATGAGCAGTTCTTC
CASSVSDRMNEQFF
>TRBV27|NA|TRBJ1-2|TRBD1
TGTGCCAGCAGTTTTAAAAAGGCAGGGGGCGCGTATGGCTACACCTTC
CASSFKKAGGAYGYTF
>TRBV5-8|NA|TRBJ2-1|TRBD2
TGTGCCAGCAGCTTGGGGACTAGCGGGAGGAGCGATGAGCAGTTCTTC
CASSLGTSGRSDEQFF
>TRBV5-1|once|TRBJ2-3|NA
TGCGCCAGCAGCTTGAGGTCAGCTAGCACAGATACGCAGTATTTT
CASSLRSASTDTQYF
>TRBV28|NA|TRBJ1-2|NA
TGTGCCAGCAGATTCGGGGGGAACTATGGCTACACCTTC
CASRFGGNYGYTF
>TRBV6-5|NA|TRBJ1-1|NA
TGTGCCAGCAGTTACAGGGATAGGAACACTGAAGCTTTCTTT
CASSYRDRNTEAFF
>TRBV4-2|NA|TRBJ2-1|NA
TGTGCCAGCAGCCGCGCAGAGGTCGGGTTTGGCCACAATGAGCAGTTCTTC
CASSRAEVGFGHNEQFF
>TRBV6-5|NA|TRBJ2-1|NA
TGTGCCAGCAGTTACTCTGTCAGAAATTACAATGAGCAGTTCTTC
CASSYSVRNYNEQFF
>TRBV11-2|NA|TRBJ2-7|NA
TGTGCCAGCAGCTTAGGTCCGGCATACGAGCAGTACTTC
CASSLGPAYEQYF
>TRBV10-3|once|TRBJ1-1|TRBD1
TGTGCCACCTCGACAGGGGGCGCAGTCCCTGAAGCTTTCTTT
CATSTGGAVPEAFF
>TRBV28|NA|TRBJ2-5|TRBD1
TGTGCCAGCACCCCAGGGGGCGTGAAAGAGACCCAGTACTTC
CASTPGGVKETQYF
>TRBV9|once|TRBJ2-2|NA
TGTGCCAGCAGCCCCAGGGGATTAGCGAACACCGGGGAGCTGTTTTTT
CASSPRGLANTGELFF
>TRBV13|NA|TRBJ2-1|NA
TGTGCCAGCAGCTCCTATAGCGGCCTAGCCTACAATGAGCAGTTCTTC
CASSSYSGLAYNEQFF
>TRBV28|NA|TRBJ2-2|TRBD1
TGTGCCAGCAGTAAGACAGGGGAAGCCGGGGAGCTGTTTTTT
CASSKTGEAGELFF
>TRBV6-6|NA|TRBJ1-1|NA
TGTGCCAGCAGAGCAGGGGAATACACTGAAGCTTTCTTT
CASRAGEYTEAFF
>TRBV7-8|NA|TRBJ1-5|NA
TGTGCCAGCAGCCACCAAATTAATCAGCCCCAGCATTTT
CASSHQINQPQHF
>TRBV7-9|NA|TRBJ2-5|NA
TGTGCCAGCAGCTTAGGCCCTGGATCAGCGGAGACCCAGTACTTC
CASSLGPGSAETQYF
>TRBV6-1|NA|TRBJ1-1|NA
TGTGCCAGCAGTGAAAGGATCAGAGGGTCTGAAGCTTTCTTT
CASSERIRGSEAFF
>TRBV19|once|TRBJ2-2|NA
TGTGCCAGTAGTACAAGAGGGGACACCGGGGAGCTGTTTTTT
CASSTRGDTGELFF
>TRBV19|NA|TRBJ2-7|NA
TGTGCCAGTAGTAAGGAGGGCAGATCCTACGAGCAGTACTTC
CASSKEGRSYEQYF